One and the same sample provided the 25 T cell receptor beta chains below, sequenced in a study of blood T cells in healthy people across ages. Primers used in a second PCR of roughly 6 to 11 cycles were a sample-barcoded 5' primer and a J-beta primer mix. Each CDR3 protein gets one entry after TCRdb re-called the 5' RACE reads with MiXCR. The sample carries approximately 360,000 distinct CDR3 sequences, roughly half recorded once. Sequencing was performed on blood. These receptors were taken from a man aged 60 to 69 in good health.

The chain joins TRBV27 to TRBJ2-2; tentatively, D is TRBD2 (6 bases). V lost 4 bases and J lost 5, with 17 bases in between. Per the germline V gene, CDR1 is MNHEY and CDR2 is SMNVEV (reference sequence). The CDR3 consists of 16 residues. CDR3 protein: CASSSIRHGGTGELFF. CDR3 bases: TGTGCCAGCAGTTCAATCCGACACGGGGGAACCGGGGAGCTGTTTTTT.

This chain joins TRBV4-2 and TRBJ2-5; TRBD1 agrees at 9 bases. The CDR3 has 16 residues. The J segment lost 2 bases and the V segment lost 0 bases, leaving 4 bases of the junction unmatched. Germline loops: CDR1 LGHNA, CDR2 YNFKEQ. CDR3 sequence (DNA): TGTGCCAGCAGCCAAGATGGAGGGACAGGGCAAGAGACCCAGTACTTC. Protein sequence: CASSQDGGTGQETQYF.

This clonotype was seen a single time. The DNA of the CDR3 is TGTGCCAGCAGTTCCTCGACTAGCGCGGAGACCCAGTACTTC. It yields the protein CASSSSTSAETQYF. The gene calls are TRBV6-6 and TRBJ2-5; 8 positions agree with TRBD2. Germline CDR1 is MNHNY and CDR2 is SVGAGI (reference sequence). With 4 bases clipped from V and 5 bases from J, the junction kept 6 bases outside the gene matches. The CDR3 length is 14 residues.

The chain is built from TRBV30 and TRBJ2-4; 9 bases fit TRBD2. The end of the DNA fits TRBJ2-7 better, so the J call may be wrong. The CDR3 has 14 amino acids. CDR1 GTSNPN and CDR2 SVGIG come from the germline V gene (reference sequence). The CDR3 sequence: CAWSRSGRLYEQYF. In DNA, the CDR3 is TGTGCCTGGAGTCGGAGCGGGAGGCTATACGAGCAGTACTTC.

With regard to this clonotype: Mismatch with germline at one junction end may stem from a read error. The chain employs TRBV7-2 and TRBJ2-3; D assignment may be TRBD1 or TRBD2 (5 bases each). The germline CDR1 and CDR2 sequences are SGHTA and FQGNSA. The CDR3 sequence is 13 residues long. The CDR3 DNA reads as TGTGCCAGCAGCGGGGGAAGCACAGAGACGCAGTATTTT. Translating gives CASSGGSTETQYF.

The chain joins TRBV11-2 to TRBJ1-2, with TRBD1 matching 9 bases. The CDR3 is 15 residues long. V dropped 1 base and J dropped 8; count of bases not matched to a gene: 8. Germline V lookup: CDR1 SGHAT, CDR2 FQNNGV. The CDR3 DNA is TGTGCCAGCAGCTTAGTGGGGACAGGGCCTGACGGCTACACCTTC. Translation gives CASSLVGTGPDGYTF. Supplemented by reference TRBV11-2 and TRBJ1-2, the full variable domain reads EAGVAQSPRYKIIEKRQSVAFWCNPISGHATLYWYQQILGQGPKLLIQFQNNGVVDDSQLPKDRFSAERLKGVDSTLKIQPAKLEDSAVYLCASSLVGTGPDGYTFGSGTRLTVV.

The CDR3 spells CASSPSSIRTDTQYF. CDR3 DNA: TGTGCCAGCAGTCCCAGTAGCATACGCACAGATACGCAGTATTTT. The chain recombines TRBV12-3 or TRBV12-4 with TRBJ2-3; D not resolved. Deletions cut 5 bases from V and 1 base from J, with 13 bases between. CDR3 length: 15 residues.

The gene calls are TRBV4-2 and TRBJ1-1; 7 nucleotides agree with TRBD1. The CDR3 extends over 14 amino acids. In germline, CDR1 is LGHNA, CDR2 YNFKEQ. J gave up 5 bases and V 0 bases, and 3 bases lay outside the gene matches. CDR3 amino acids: CASSQEGGGTEAFF. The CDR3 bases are TGTGCCAGCAGCCAAGAAGGGGGCGGAACTGAAGCTTTCTTT.

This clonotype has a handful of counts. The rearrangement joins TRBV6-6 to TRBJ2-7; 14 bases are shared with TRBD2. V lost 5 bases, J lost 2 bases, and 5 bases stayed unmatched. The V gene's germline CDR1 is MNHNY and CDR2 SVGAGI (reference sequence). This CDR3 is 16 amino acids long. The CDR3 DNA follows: TGTGCCAGCAGTGACGGACTAGCGGGGGGCACCTACGAGCAGTACTTC. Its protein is CASSDGLAGGTYEQYF.

This CDR3 is CSASPGGYEQYF. CDR3 DNA: TGCAGTGCTAGTCCAGGGGGCTACGAGCAGTACTTC. This chain connects TRBV20-1 to TRBJ2-7; 7 bases line up with TRBD1. The V and J ends lost 3 bases and 3 bases, in that order; junction bases with no gene match: 2. Germline CDR1 is DFQATT and CDR2 is SNEGSKA (reference sequence). CDR3 length equals 12 residues.

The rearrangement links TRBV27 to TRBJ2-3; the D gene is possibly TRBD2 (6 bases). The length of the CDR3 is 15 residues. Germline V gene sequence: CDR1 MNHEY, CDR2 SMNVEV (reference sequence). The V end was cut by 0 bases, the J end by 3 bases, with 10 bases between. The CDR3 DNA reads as TGTGCCAGCAGTTTATCAGACGGAGGGACAGATACGCAGTATTTT. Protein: CASSLSDGGTDTQYF.

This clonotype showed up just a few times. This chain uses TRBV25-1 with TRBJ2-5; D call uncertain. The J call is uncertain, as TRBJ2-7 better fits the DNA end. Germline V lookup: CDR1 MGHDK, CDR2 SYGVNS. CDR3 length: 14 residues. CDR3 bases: TGTGCCAGCAGTGACGGCGGACCTTCCTACGAGCAGTACTTC. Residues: CASSDGGPSYEQYF.

The CDR3 DNA reads as TGTGCCAGCAGTTCCGATCCCTCGACAGGGGGTGATGGCTACACCTTC. Translating gives CASSSDPSTGGDGYTF. The chain uses TRBV28 and TRBJ1-2; 9 bases match TRBD1. The germline V gene encodes CDR1 MDHEN and CDR2 SYDVKM. J was trimmed by 6 bases and V by 4 bases; bases with no gene match: 12. CDR3 length: 16 residues.

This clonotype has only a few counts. CDR3 region: CASSLSLRGGEQYF. DNA for the CDR3: TGTGCCAGCAGCCTAAGTTTGCGGGGTGGCGAGCAGTACTTC. The chain joins TRBV27 to TRBJ2-7; perhaps TRBD2 as D (6 bases). V was cut by 6 bases and J by 6 bases, with 18 bases left in between. The CDR3 contains 14 residues. The V gene's germline CDR1 is MNHEY and CDR2 SMNVEV (reference sequence).

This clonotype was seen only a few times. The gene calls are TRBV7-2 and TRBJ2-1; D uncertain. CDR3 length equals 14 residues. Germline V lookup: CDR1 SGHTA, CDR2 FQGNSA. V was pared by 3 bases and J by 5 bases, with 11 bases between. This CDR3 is CASSFRIWDNEQFF. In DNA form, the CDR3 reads TGTGCCAGCAGCTTCAGAATTTGGGACAATGAGCAGTTCTTC.

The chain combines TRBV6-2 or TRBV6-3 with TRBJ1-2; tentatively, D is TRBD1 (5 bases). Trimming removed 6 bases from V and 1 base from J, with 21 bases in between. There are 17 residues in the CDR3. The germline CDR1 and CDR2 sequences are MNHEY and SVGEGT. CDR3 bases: TGTGCCAGCAGCCAACCGGGACCCAAAGGCAGTAACTATGGCTACACCTTC. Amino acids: CASSQPGPKGSNYGYTF.

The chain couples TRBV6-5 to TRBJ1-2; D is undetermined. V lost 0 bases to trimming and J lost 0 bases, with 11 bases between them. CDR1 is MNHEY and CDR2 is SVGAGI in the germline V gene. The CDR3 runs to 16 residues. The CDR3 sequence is CASSYSMETTNYGYTF. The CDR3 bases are TGTGCCAGCAGTTACTCGATGGAGACTACTAACTATGGCTACACCTTC.

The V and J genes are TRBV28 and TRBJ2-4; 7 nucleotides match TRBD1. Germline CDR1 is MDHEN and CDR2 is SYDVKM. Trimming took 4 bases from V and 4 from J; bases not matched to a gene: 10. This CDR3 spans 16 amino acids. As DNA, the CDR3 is TGTGCCAGCAGTTCATTGTACAGGGGTAGAAAAAACATTCAGTACTTC. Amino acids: CASSSLYRGRKNIQYF.

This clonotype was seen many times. The CDR3 spells CSAIVSVQETQYF. DNA of the CDR3: TGCAGTGCTATAGTCTCCGTTCAAGAGACCCAGTACTTC. The chain carries TRBV20-1 and TRBJ2-5; no clear D. Trimming removed 4 bases at V and 2 bases at J, with 11 bases between. The CDR3 spans 13 residues. Germline CDR1 is DFQATT and CDR2 is SNEGSKA (reference sequence).

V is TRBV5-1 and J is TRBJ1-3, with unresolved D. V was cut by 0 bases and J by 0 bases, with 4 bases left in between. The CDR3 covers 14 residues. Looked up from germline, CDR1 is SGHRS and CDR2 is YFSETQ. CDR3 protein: CASSLDGSGNTIYF. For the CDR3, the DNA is TGCGCCAGCAGCTTGGACGGCTCTGGAAACACCATATATTTT. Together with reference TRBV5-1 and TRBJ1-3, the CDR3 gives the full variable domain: KAGVTQTPRYLIKTRGQQVTLSCSPISGHRSVSWYQQTPGQGLQFLFEYFSETQRNKGNFPGRFSGRQFSNSRSEMNVSTLELGDSALYLCASSLDGSGNTIYFGEGSWLTVV.

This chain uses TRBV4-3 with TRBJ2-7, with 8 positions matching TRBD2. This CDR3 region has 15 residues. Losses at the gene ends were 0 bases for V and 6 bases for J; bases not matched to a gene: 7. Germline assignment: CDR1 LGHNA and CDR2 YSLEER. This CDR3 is CASSQEAWTSTEQYF. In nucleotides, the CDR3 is TGCGCCAGCAGCCAAGAGGCATGGACTAGCACCGAGCAGTACTTC.

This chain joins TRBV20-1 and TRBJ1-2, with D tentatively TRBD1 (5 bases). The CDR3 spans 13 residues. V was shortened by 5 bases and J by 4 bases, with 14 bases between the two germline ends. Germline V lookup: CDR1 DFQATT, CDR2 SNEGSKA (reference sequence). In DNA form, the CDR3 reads TGCAGTGCTGACTTACAGGAAAGCTATGGCTACACCTTC. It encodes CSADLQESYGYTF.

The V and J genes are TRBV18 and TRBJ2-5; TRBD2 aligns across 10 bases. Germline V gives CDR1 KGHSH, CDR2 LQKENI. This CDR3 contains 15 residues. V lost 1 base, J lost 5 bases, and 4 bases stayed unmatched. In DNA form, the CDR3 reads TGTGCCAGCTCACCACTAGCGGGAGGTAGCGAGACCCAGTACTTC. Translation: CASSPLAGGSETQYF.

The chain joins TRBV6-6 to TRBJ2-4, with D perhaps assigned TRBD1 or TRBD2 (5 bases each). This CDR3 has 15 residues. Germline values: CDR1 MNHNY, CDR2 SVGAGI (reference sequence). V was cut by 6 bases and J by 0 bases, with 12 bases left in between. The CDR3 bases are TGTGCCAGCAGCAACGGGACGCTAGCCAAAAACATTCAGTACTTC. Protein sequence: CASSNGTLAKNIQYF.

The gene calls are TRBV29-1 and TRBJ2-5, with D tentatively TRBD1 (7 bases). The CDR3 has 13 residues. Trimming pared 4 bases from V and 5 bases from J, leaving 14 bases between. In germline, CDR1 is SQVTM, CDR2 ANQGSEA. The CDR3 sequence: CSVGQGGKETQYF. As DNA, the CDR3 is TGCAGCGTTGGACAGGGAGGAAAGGAGACCCAGTACTTC.